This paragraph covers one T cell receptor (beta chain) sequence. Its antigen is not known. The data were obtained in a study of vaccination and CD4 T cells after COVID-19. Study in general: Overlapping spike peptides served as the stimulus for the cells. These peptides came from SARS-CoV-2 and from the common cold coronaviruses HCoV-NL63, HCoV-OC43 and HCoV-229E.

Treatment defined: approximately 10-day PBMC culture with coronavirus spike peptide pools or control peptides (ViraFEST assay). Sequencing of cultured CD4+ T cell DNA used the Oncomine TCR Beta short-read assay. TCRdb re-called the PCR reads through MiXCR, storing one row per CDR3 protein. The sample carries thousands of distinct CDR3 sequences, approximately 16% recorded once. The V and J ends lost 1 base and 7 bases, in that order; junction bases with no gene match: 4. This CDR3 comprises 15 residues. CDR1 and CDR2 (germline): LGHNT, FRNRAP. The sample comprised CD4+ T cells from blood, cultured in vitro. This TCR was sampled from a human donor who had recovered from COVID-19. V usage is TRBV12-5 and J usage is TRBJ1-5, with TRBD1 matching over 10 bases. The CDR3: CASGLGQGAGQPQHF. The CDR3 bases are TGTGCTAGTGGTTTGGGACAGGGGGCCGGCCAGCCCCAGCATTTT.